This record looks at one T cell receptor (beta chain) sequence and its context. This specimen comes from a study of blood T cell repertoires in COVID-19. Profiling relied on immunoSEQ multiplex PCR, and the TCRdb table lists in-frame clones only, not all of them. The sample lists 350,000 to 450,000 clones, approximately 86% occurring once. The CDR3 is made up of 14 amino acids. CDR1 and CDR2 (germline): MNHNY, SVGAGI (reference sequence). Trimming removed 6 bases from V and 5 bases from J; junction bases left unmatched: 9. Material: peripheral blood. The J gene is TRBJ1-1, the V gene TRBV6-6; TRBD1 agrees at 7 bases. This TCR derives from a human donor in a cohort sampled during active COVID-19. The CDR3: CASSFQGDGTEAFF. The CDR3 coding sequence is TGTGCCAGCAGCTTCCAGGGGGATGGAACTGAAGCTTTCTTT.